This T cell receptor (beta chain) was sequenced during a study of OX40 agonist ivuxolimab in advanced cancers. About the research overall: Patients treated during dose escalation were battling hepatocellular carcinoma, melanoma, renal cell or head and neck cancer.

The CDR3 sequence is 14 residues long. The V gene's germline CDR1 is GTSNPN and CDR2 SVGIG (reference sequence). Deletions cut 0 bases from V and 10 bases from J, with 13 bases between. Generated by immunoSEQ multiplex PCR, the TCRdb table keeps only in-frame clones and is missing some. Of just under 45,000 clones in the sample, 80% were seen once. At least ten counts were recorded for this clone. Its antigen remains unidentified. Findings and limits, study-wide: On average, a greater number of expanded clones characterised CD8+ T cells relative to CD4+. Among the lowest peripheral clonal expansion occurred in 0.1-3.0 mg/kg partial responders.

The timepoints at which blood was sampled were baseline, cycle 4 day 1, and cycle 7 day 1. This specimen consisted of CD4+ or CD8+ T cells sorted from blood, obtained in a trial of the OX40 agonist ivuxolimab. This chain joins TRBV30 and TRBJ1-6; possibly TRBD1 for D (5 bases). This TCR derives from an adult with an advanced solid tumor such as melanoma, head and neck, liver or kidney cancer. CDR3 nucleotides: TGTGCCTGGAGTGTGGGGGGGAGTGGGTCACCCCTCCACTTT. As protein: CAWSVGGSGSPLHF.